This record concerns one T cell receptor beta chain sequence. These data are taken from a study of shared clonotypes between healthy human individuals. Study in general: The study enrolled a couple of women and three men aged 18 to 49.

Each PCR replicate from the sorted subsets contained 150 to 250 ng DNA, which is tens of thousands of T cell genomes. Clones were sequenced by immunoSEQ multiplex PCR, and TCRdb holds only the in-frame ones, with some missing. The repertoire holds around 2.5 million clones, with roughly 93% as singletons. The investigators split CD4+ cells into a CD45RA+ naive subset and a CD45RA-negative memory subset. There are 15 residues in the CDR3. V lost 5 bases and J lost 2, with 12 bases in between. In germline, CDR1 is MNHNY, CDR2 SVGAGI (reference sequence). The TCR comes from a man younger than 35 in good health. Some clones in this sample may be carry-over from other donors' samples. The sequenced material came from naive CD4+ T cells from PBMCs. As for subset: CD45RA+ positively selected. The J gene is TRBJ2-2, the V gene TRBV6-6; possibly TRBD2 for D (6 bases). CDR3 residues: CASSRGLLNTGELFF. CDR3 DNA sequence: TGTGCCAGCAGTCGCGGACTACTCAACACCGGGGAGCTGTTTTTT.